The 20 T cell receptor beta chains reported below all come from one sample, sequenced in a study of cytomegalovirus exposure and HLA in healthy donors. Method: immunoSEQ multiplex PCR; TCRdb's copy keeps in-frame clones and lacks some. The table lists roughly 250,000 clones, around 87% of them singletons. Sequenced: PBMCs. The origin of the receptors is a woman between 18 and 29 years old in good health and CMV-seronegative.

This sequence joins TRBV2 and TRBJ1-6, with D possibly TRBD1 on 5 matching bases. Trimming shortened V by 2 bases and J by 3 bases, and 11 bases separated the two germline ends. The CDR3 length is 16 residues. Germline CDR1 reads SNHLY; CDR2 reads FYNNEI. The CDR3, as DNA: TGTGCCAGCAGTGAAAGTGGGCAGGGCTATAATTCACCCCTCCACTTT. Amino acids: CASSESGQGYNSPLHF.

This clone showed up just once. The V call is TRBV11-1, the J call TRBJ1-5; D is possibly TRBD1 (5 bases). The V gene lost 1 base and the J gene lost 4 bases, with 14 bases spanning the gap. This CDR3 region has 16 residues. Per germline, CDR1 SGHAT and CDR2 FQDESV (reference sequence). The CDR3 loop is CASSLGPVTANQPQHF. The DNA for the CDR3 is TGTGCCAGCAGCTTAGGGCCTGTGACAGCGAATCAGCCCCAGCATTTT.

The chain couples TRBV4-3 to TRBJ1-3; maybe TRBD1 (6 bases). The CDR3 runs 18 residues. Germline assignment: CDR1 LGHNA and CDR2 YSLEER. Trimming removed 2 bases at V and 0 bases at J, with 17 bases between. CDR3 nucleotides: TGCGCCAGCAGCCAATTACAGGGAGTCGAACCCTCTGGAAACACCATATATTTT. It translates to CASSQLQGVEPSGNTIYF.

The table lists this clone with a count of one. This sequence joins TRBV27 and TRBJ2-1; D is undetermined. Trimming took 4 bases from V and 3 from J, leaving 13 bases between them. Germline loops: CDR1 MNHEY, CDR2 SMNVEV (reference sequence). The CDR3 consists of 15 residues. This CDR3 reads CASSSPRGYYNEQFF. CDR3 bases: TGTGCCAGCAGTTCCCCCAGAGGCTACTACAATGAGCAGTTCTTC.

The V and J genes are TRBV6-5 and TRBJ1-4; 8 nucleotides agree with TRBD1. The CDR3 is made up of 15 amino acids. Trimming cost V 2 bases and J 8 bases; bases outside gene matches: 7. Germline V gene data show CDR1 as MNHEY and CDR2 as SVGAGI. This CDR3 is CASSYLTGGEEKLFF. CDR3 DNA sequence: TGTGCCAGCAGTTACCTTACAGGGGGTGAAGAAAAACTGTTTTTT.

The genes are TRBV6-6 and TRBJ2-3; unclear D gene. The CDR3 loop spans 11 amino acids. Germline V gene lookup returns CDR1 MNHNY and CDR2 SVGAGI (reference sequence). V was pared by 6 bases and J by 6 bases, with 7 bases between. CDR3 coding DNA: TGTGCCAGCAGCAGTCTGGATACGCAGTATTTT. Its translation: CASSSLDTQYF.

The chain recombines TRBV27 with TRBJ2-2; 7 nucleotides agree with TRBD2. This CDR3 is built from 16 residues. Germline-derived CDR1 and CDR2 are MNHEY and SMNVEV (reference sequence). With V trimmed by 2 bases and J by 3 bases, 6 bases remained unmatched. CDR3 DNA sequence: TGTGCCAGCAGTTTACGGTCCGGGGGGTACACCGGGGAGCTGTTTTTT. Residues: CASSLRSGGYTGELFF.

Only a few counts were recorded for this clone. The CDR3 protein is CASSLVRGRDSDNQPQHF. CDR3 DNA: TGTGCCAGCAGCTTAGTTAGGGGGAGGGATTCGGACAATCAGCCCCAGCATTTT. V and J are TRBV7-9 and TRBJ1-5, with D perhaps matching TRBD1 (6 bases). The CDR3 consists of 18 residues. Germline-derived CDR1 and CDR2 are SEHNR and FQNEAQ (reference sequence). V lost 1 base and J lost 3, with 19 bases in between.

This clone showed up just once. This chain links TRBV5-1 with TRBJ1-2, with D unclear. V lost 0 bases, J lost 6 bases, and 21 bases lay in between. Germline V CDR1 and CDR2: SGHRS, YFSETQ. This CDR3 is 17 amino acids long. CDR3 residues: CASSLDWRQGVRDGYTF. CDR3 nucleotides: TGCGCCAGCAGCTTGGATTGGCGCCAAGGAGTGAGGGATGGCTACACCTTC.

This clone has more than one count but fewer than ten. The V and J genes are TRBV15 and TRBJ2-5; TRBD1 agrees at 7 bases. The V and J ends lost 3 bases and 4 bases, in that order; junction bases with no gene match: 8. CDR1 LNHNV and CDR2 YYDKDF come from the germline V gene (reference sequence). This CDR3 spans 15 amino acids. The DNA for the CDR3 is TGTGCCACCAGCAGTGAGCCCCGGGACAGAGAGACCCAGTACTTC. Translation: CATSSEPRDRETQYF.

The V and J genes are TRBV4-1 and TRBJ1-5; D remains ambiguous. Trimming took off 2 bases at V and 0 bases at J, with 8 bases between the two ends. Germline CDR1 MGHRA, CDR2 YSYEKL. The CDR3 length is 15 residues. The CDR3 is CASSQSSVSNQPQHF. CDR3 DNA: TGCGCCAGCAGCCAATCGAGTGTTAGCAATCAGCCCCAGCATTTT.

This clone came up a few times. CDR3 DNA sequence: TGTGCCAGCAGCTCCCCTACGGGGGTCAGGGGCTACACCTTC. It yields the protein CASSSPTGVRGYTF. The chain is built from TRBV7-9 and TRBJ1-2; TRBD1 might be the D (5 bases). V was clipped by 4 bases and J by 8 bases, with 17 bases between them. This CDR3 spans 14 amino acids. Germline loops: CDR1 SEHNR, CDR2 FQNEAQ (reference sequence).

The J gene is TRBJ2-3, the V gene TRBV7-9; 8 bases agree with TRBD1. The CDR3 is 14 residues long. V lost 5 bases, J lost 4 bases, and 5 bases stayed unmatched. Germline V CDR1 and CDR2: SEHNR, FQNEAQ (reference sequence). The CDR3 here is CASSARQGPDTQYF. The CDR3 bases are TGTGCCAGCAGCGCCCGACAGGGGCCAGATACGCAGTATTTT.

The V call is TRBV4-3, the J call TRBJ1-5, with D perhaps matching TRBD1 (6 bases). The CDR3 is 17 amino acids. Germline values: CDR1 LGHNA, CDR2 YSLEER. V was pared by 0 bases and J by 3 bases, with 15 bases between. In DNA, the CDR3 is TGCGCCAGCAGCCAAGATTTGGGAGGGGGTAACAATCAGCCCCAGCATTTT. Translating gives CASSQDLGGGNNQPQHF.

J is TRBJ1-2 and V is TRBV7-9, with D perhaps TRBD1 (5 bases). Germline CDR1 reads SEHNR; CDR2 reads FQNEAQ (reference sequence). Trimming removed 5 bases at V and 8 bases at J, with 12 bases between. The CDR3 is 12 residues long. CDR3 sequence reads: CASSLGKGGYTF. DNA of the CDR3: TGTGCCAGCAGCCTAGGAAAGGGGGGCTACACCTTC.

Details on this clone: The same CDR3 also results from other DNA sequences found in this sample. This chain connects TRBV4-1 to TRBJ2-2; TRBD1 aligns across 7 bases. The trim removed 3 bases at V and 4 bases at J, leaving 2 bases unmatched. CDR1 and CDR2 from the germline V gene are MGHRA and YSYEKL. The CDR3 totals 14 residues. The CDR3 nucleotides are TGCGCCAGCAGCCAGGGACAGTCCACCGGGGAGCTGTTTTTT. Its protein is CASSQGQSTGELFF.

V usage is TRBV18 and J usage is TRBJ2-5; D may be TRBD2 (7 bases). Deletions cut 3 bases from V and 6 bases from J, with 17 bases between. Germline values: CDR1 KGHSH, CDR2 LQKENI. The CDR3 extends over 15 amino acids. The CDR3 spells CASSPDGGGRKTQYF. The CDR3, as DNA: TGTGCCAGCTCACCCGATGGGGGGGGCCGAAAGACCCAGTACTTC.

J is TRBJ1-1 and V is TRBV19; TRBD1 agrees at 9 bases. Germline lookup yields CDR1 LNHDA and CDR2 SQIVND (reference sequence). The ends lost 7 bases at V and 5 bases at J; junction bases unmatched: 14. There are 16 residues in the CDR3. The CDR3 region is CASKNPGQGQGTEAFF. The CDR3 region has the DNA TGTGCCAGTAAAAATCCAGGACAGGGGCAAGGGACTGAAGCTTTCTTT.

The chain has TRBV28 and TRBJ1-1; D is uncertain. The germline CDR1 and CDR2 sequences are MDHEN and SYDVKM. V was cut by 3 bases and J by 1 base, with 12 bases left in between. The length of the CDR3 is 15 residues. The CDR3 loop is CASSLEISWNTEAFF. Here the CDR3 DNA reads TGTGCCAGCAGTTTGGAGATTAGCTGGAACACTGAAGCTTTCTTT.

This chain connects TRBV7-9 to TRBJ2-5, with 10 bases fitting TRBD2. Germline lookup yields CDR1 SEHNR and CDR2 FQNEAQ (reference sequence). This CDR3 spans 16 amino acids. With 5 bases clipped from V and 0 bases from J, the junction kept 6 bases outside the gene matches. Here the CDR3 reads CASSPRTSGYQETQYF. The CDR3 coding sequence is TGTGCCAGCAGCCCGAGGACTAGCGGTTACCAAGAGACCCAGTACTTC. Using reference TRBV7-9 and TRBJ2-5 for the parts outside the CDR3, the full variable domain is DTGVSQNPRHKITKRGQNVTFRCDPISEHNRLYWYRQTLGQGPEFLTYFQNEAQLEKSRLLSDRFSAERPKGSFSTLEIQRTEQGDSAMYLCASSPRTSGYQETQYFGPGTRLLVL.